Included here is one T cell receptor beta chain sequence, with context. Trimming removed 4 bases at V and 4 bases at J, with 8 bases between. This CDR3 comprises 13 residues. Per germline, CDR1 SNHLY and CDR2 FYNNEI. The data were taken from a study of T cell responses to AZD1222 COVID-19 vaccine. This table comes from immunoSEQ multiplex PCR, and its TCRdb copy is limited to in-frame clones, with some not included. The sample carries 110,000 to 150,000 clones, about 94% recorded once. The sequence was collected from an adult in good health. V gene TRBV2 combines with J gene TRBJ1-5; TRBD1 might be the D (6 bases). This sample comprised peripheral blood, obtained on day 0 of AZD1222 vaccination. CDR3 protein: CASSVGQNQPQHF. CDR3 nucleotides: TGTGCCAGCAGTGTAGGACAGAATCAGCCCCAGCATTTT.